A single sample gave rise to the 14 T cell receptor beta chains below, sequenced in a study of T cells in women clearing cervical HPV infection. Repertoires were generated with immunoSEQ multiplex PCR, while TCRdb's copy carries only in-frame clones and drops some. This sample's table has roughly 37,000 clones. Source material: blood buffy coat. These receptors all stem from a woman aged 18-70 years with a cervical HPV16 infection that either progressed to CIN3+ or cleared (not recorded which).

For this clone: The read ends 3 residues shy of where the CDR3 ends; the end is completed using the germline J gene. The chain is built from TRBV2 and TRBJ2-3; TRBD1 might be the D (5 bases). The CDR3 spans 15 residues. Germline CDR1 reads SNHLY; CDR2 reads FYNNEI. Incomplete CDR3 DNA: TGTGCCAGCAGTGAGCAACAGGACCGTAATCAGCCG. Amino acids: CASSEQQDRNQP. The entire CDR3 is CASSEQQDRNQPQYF.

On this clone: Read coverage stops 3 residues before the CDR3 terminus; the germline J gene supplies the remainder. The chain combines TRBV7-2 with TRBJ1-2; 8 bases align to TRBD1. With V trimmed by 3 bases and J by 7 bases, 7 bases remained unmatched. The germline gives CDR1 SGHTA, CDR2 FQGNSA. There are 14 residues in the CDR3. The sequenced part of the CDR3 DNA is TGTGCCAGCAGCTTGGACAGGGAACGGCGTGGC. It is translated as CASSLDRERRG. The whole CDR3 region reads CASSLDRERRGYTF.

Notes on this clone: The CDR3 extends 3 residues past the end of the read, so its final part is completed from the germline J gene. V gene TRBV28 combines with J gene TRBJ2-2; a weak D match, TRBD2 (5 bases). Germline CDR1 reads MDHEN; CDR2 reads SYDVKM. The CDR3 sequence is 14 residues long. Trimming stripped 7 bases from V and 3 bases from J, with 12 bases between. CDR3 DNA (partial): TGTGCCAGCACTTCCTCCGGGGACACCGGGGAG. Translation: CASTSSGDTGE. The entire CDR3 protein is CASTSSGDTGELFF.

CDR3 residues: CASSLTGGNYGYTF. The DNA read from the CDR3 is TGTGCCAGCTCACTGACAGGGGGAAACTATGGC. The rearrangement uses TRBV18 and TRBJ1-2, with TRBD1 identical over 9 bases. The CDR3 is cut off 3 residues early in the read; its end comes from the germline J gene. Germline CDR1 is KGHSH and CDR2 is LQKENI. The CDR3 extends over 14 amino acids. With V trimmed by 4 bases and J by 2 bases, 2 bases remained unmatched.

The sequenced part of the CDR3 DNA is TGTGCCAGCAGCTTCTCCTGGATAGCCAATGAG. Encoded protein: CASSFSWIANE. The entire CDR3 reads CASSFSWIANEQFF. The chain links TRBV11-2 to TRBJ2-1; D is unclear. The read terminates 3 residues before the CDR3 end, so the remaining end is supplied by the germline J gene. CDR1 and CDR2 from the germline V gene are SGHAT and FQNNGV. V lost 3 bases to trimming and J lost 6 bases, with 12 bases between them. The CDR3 consists of 14 residues.

CDR3 DNA, as far as it was read: TGTGCCAGCAATGGCGGGGGGGCAGATACG. Its protein product is CASNGGGADT. The whole CDR3 sequence is CASNGGGADTQYF. The chain has TRBV7-9 and TRBJ2-3; the match to TRBD2 covers 9 bases. The read halts 3 residues ahead of the CDR3 end, with the missing end drawn from the germline J gene. This CDR3 comprises 13 residues. V was pared by 7 bases and J by 4 bases, with 3 bases of the junction left unmatched. Germline loops: CDR1 SEHNR, CDR2 FQNEAQ (reference sequence).

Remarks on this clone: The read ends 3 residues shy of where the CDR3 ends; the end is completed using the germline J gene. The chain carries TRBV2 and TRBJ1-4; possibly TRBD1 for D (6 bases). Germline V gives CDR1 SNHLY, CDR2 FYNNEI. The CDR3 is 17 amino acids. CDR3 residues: CASSIPQGGAYNSPLFF. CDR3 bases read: TGTGCCAGCAGTATCCCACAGGGAGGCGCCTATAATTCACCA.

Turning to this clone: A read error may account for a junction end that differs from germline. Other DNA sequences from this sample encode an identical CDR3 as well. CDR3 residues: CASSQPGSGNTIYF. CDR3 DNA (partial): TGTGCCAGCAGCCAACCAGGGAGTGGAAACACT. The chain joins TRBV7-2 to TRBJ1-3, with D possibly TRBD1 on 5 matching bases. The DNA ends 3 residues before the CDR3 does, and the rest of the CDR3 is filled in from the germline J gene. The CDR3 covers 14 residues. Germline loops: CDR1 SGHTA, CDR2 FQGNSA. The full variable domain, with the rest looked up from reference TRBV7-2 and TRBJ1-3, is GAGVSQSPSNKVTEKGKDVELRCDPISGHTALYWYRQSLGQGLEFLIYFQGNSAPDKSGLPSDRFSAERTGGSVSTLTIQRTQQEDSAVYLCASSQPGSGNTIYFGEGSWLTVV.

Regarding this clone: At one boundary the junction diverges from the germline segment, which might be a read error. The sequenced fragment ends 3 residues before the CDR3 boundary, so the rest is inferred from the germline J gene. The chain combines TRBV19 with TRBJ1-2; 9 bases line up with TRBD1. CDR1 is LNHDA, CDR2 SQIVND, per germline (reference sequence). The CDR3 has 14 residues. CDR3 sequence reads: CASSPRTGAYDYTF. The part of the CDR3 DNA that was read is TGTGCCAGTAGTCCTCGGACAGGGGCGTATGAC.

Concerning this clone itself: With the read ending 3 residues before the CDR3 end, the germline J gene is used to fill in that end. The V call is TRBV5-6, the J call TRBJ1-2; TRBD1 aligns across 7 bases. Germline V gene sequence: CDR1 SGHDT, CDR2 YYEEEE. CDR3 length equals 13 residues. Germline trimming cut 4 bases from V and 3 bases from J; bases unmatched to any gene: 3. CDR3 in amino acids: CASSRGTDYGYTF. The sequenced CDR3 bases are TGTGCCAGCAGCCGAGGGACAGACTATGGC.

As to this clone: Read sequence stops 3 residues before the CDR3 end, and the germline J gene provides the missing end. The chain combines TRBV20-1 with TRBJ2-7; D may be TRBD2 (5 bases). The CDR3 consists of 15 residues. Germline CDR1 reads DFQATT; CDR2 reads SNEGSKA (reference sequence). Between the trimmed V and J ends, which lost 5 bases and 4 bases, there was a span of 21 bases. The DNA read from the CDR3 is TGCAGTGCTCCCTTCAGCCCCCGGGGAAGGTACGAG. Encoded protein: CSAPFSPRGRYE. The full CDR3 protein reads CSAPFSPRGRYEQYF.

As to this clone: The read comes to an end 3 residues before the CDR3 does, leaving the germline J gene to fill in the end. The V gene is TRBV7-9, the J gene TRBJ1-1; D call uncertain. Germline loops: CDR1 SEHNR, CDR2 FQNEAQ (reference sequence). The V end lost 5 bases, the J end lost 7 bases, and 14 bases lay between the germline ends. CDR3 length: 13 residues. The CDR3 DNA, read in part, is TGTGCCAGCAGCCCCATGGGTAGGGTTGAA. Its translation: CASSPMGRVE. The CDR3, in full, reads CASSPMGRVEAFF.

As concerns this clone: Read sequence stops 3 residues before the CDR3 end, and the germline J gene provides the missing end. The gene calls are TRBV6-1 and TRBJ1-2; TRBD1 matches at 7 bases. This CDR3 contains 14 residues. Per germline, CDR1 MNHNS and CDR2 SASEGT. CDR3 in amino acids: CASSETGVQRHYTF. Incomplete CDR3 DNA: TGTGCCAGCAGTGAAACAGGGGTTCAAAGACAC.

The CDR3 protein is CASVPYTDTQYF. The covered CDR3 bases are TGTGCCAGTGTGCCCTACACAGATACG. This chain connects TRBV2 to TRBJ2-3, with D uncertain. The sequenced fragment ends 3 residues before the CDR3 boundary, so the rest is inferred from the germline J gene. The germline V and J ends were trimmed by 9 bases and 2 bases, with 9 bases remaining between them. This CDR3 is built from 12 residues. Germline V lookup: CDR1 SNHLY, CDR2 FYNNEI.